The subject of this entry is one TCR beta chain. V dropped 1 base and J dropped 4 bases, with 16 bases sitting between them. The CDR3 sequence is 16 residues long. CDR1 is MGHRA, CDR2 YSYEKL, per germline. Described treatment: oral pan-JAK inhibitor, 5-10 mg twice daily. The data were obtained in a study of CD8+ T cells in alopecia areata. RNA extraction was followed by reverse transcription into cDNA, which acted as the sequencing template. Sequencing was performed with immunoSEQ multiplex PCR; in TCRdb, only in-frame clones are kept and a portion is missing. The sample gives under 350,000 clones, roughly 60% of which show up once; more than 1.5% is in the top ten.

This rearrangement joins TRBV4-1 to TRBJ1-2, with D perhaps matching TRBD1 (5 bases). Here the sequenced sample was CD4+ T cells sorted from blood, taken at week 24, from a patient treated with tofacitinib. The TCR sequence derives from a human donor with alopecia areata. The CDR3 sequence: CASSQGGVRAGYGYTF. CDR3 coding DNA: TGCGCCAGCAGCCAAGGGGGAGTCAGGGCTGGCTATGGCTACACCTTC.